This TCR beta chain emerged from a study of read filtering for tumor transcriptome and immune sequencing. Overall study findings and caveats: This fraction held mixed bone marrow immune cells after CD138-negative sorting.

Of note for this clonotype: No antigen is known for it.

The library was built from 400 ng RNA with molecular barcoded adaptors for alpha/delta and beta/gamma chains. TCRdb analysed the reads with MiXCR anew, one entry per CDR3 protein. The sample holds some 62,000 distinct CDR3 sequences, over 11% seen once. This CDR3 region has 15 residues. The junction had 2 bases not matched to a gene; V was cut back by 3 bases and J by 2 bases. Germline-derived CDR1 and CDR2 are MNHEY and SMNVEV (reference sequence). Sampling of bone marrow took place during active disease in every patient. This sequence originates from a donor aged 40 or over with multiple myeloma. Sample: a population of CD138-negative cells sorted from bone marrow. The chain combines TRBV27 with TRBJ2-5; 11 nucleotides line up with TRBD1. The CDR3 bases are TGTGCCAGCAGTTTTGGACAGGGGGCACAAGAGACCCAGTACTTC. Amino acids: CASSFGQGAQETQYF.